This TCR beta chain was recorded in a study of T cell changes during pregnancy in multiple sclerosis. This CDR3 is 12 amino acids long. CDR1 is MNHNS, CDR2 SASEGT, per germline. V gave up 7 bases and J gave up 2 bases, with 6 bases separating them. Method: immunoSEQ multiplex PCR; TCRdb's copy keeps in-frame clones and lacks some. This sample carries over 85,000 clones, 75% to 95% of them seen once, and the ten largest clones take about 0.75%. Sample: peripheral blood, taken in the second trimester of pregnancy. The sequence derives from a female donor in good health, enrolled as a control in a pregnancy study. The V and J genes are TRBV6-1 and TRBJ1-3; D not certain. The DNA for the CDR3 is TGTGCCAGCACCGCGCCTGGAAACACCATATATTTT. This translates into CASTAPGNTIYF.